The clone carrying this TCR beta chain was seen more than once but under ten times. Its antigen is as yet unknown. Diagnosis relied on clinical symptoms, serum thyroxine and TRAb, thyroid ultrasound and orbital computed tomography. This specimen belongs to a study of T cells in Graves' hyperthyroidism and ophthalmopathy. Study-wide points: Blood also carried most thyroid clonotypes expanded above 0.001. Model predictions of ophthalmopathy came a median approximately 6.5 months before onset.

This CDR3 region has 16 residues. The germline CDR1 and CDR2 sequences are SGHDN and FVKESK. Trimming cost V 3 bases and J 7 bases; bases outside gene matches: 9. RNA transcripts provided the source from which TCR beta CDR3 regions were amplified. HTBI primers were used for first-round RT-PCR of the TCR CDR3. Each CDR3 protein gets one entry after TCRdb re-called the multiplex PCR reads with MiXCR. The data show 660,000 or so distinct CDR3 sequences, about 45% seen once. This chain joins TRBV14 and TRBJ1-4, with 9 bases aligning to TRBD1. The sample comprised peripheral blood or thyroid tissue (not recorded which). The clonotype originates from an adult man with Graves' disease, either hyperthyroidism or ophthalmopathy (not recorded which). CDR3 loop: CASSHQGTGLSEKLFF. The DNA for the CDR3 is TGTGCCAGCAGCCACCAAGGGACAGGGTTATCTGAAAAACTGTTTTTT.